This TCR beta chain was observed in a study of T cell changes during pregnancy in multiple sclerosis (dated by TCRdb to between 2017 and 2020). A note on the overall study: In women with multiple sclerosis, the researchers looked at how the T cell repertoire shifted as pregnancy progressed.

Library method: the immunoSEQ multiplex PCR assay. Imported from immuneACCESS, the table was reduced by TCRdb to in-frame sequences with V and J called. These copies leave out some clones; in studies compared against another copy, an unresolved V gene accounts for under half, and the cause of the remainder is not known. The sample yields around 95,000 clones; around 92% were counted once. The ten largest clones add up to around 2.1% of the sample. A note on this clone: Its binding antigen is unknown. No base qualities exist here, and no much larger clone lies one base off it.

Its CDR3 holds 18 amino acids, cysteine through phenylalanine. The retained sequence is limited to the CDR3, 54 bases, with the frame set at the first base. The CDR1 and CDR2 encoded by the germline V gene are SGHDT and YYEEEE. The germline V and J ends show losses of 2 bases and 0 bases respectively, and no gene match explains 8 bases of the junction. This sequence was found in a female donor in good health, enrolled as a control in a pregnancy study. This receptor chain uses TRBV5-6 and TRBJ2-6, with 7 bases aligning to TRBD1. Sequences were derived from peripheral blood, sampled after pregnancy. The CDR3 corresponds to CASSFGDRLISGANVLTF. The sequenced DNA is TGTGCCAGCAGCTTCGGGGACAGACTTATCTCTGGGGCCAACGTCCTGACTTTC.